The 20 T cell receptor beta chains below come from one sample, sequenced in a study of T cell changes during pregnancy in multiple sclerosis. The table came from immunoSEQ multiplex PCR; TCRdb's copy has only in-frame clones and leaves some out. The data show about 44,000 clones, roughly nine tenths seen once. The sample was CD4+ T cells from peripheral blood mononuclear cells, taken after pregnancy. The receptors stem from a female donor with multiple sclerosis, enrolled in a pregnancy study.

The chain combines TRBV11-2 with TRBJ2-7, with D unresolved. The germline gives CDR1 SGHAT, CDR2 FQNNGV. V shed 1 base and J shed 5 bases, with 9 bases lying between them. This CDR3 is 13 amino acids long. CDR3 residues: CASSLAGPDEQYF. As DNA, the CDR3 is TGTGCCAGCAGCTTAGCTGGGCCCGACGAGCAGTACTTC.

The rearrangement links TRBV19 to TRBJ1-1, with D perhaps matching TRBD1 (6 bases). V lost 6 bases and J lost 5, with 19 bases in between. The CDR3 is 15 residues long. Germline V gene data show CDR1 as LNHDA and CDR2 as SQIVND (reference sequence). CDR3 nucleotide sequence: TGTGCCAGTAGCCCAAACACAGGGTCGTTGACTGAAGCTTTCTTT. Its translation: CASSPNTGSLTEAFF.

This rearrangement joins TRBV18 to TRBJ1-5, with TRBD1 as a possible D gene (6 bases). CDR1 and CDR2 (germline): KGHSH, LQKENI. V lost 6 bases, J lost 5 bases, and 11 bases lay in between. The CDR3 is 13 residues long. The DNA for the CDR3 is TGTGCCAGCTCCCCCGACAGGTATCAGCCCCAGCATTTT. Encoded protein: CASSPDRYQPQHF.

This chain connects TRBV12-5 to TRBJ2-2, with 10 bases that match TRBD2. V shed 2 bases and J 6 bases; nucleotides not matched to a gene: 6. Per the germline V gene, CDR1 is LGHNT and CDR2 is FRNRAP. This CDR3 comprises 16 residues. CDR3 amino acids: CASGLLAGVIAGELFF. The CDR3 DNA follows: TGTGCTAGTGGTTTGCTAGCGGGAGTAATAGCCGGGGAGCTGTTTTTT.

The rearrangement uses TRBV30 and TRBJ1-2; D perhaps matches TRBD1 (6 bases). V lost 5 bases to trimming and J lost 8 bases, with 15 bases between them. Germline CDR1 is GTSNPN and CDR2 is SVGIG (reference sequence). The length of the CDR3 is 12 residues. CDR3: CAWQPGHGGYTF. In DNA, the CDR3 is TGTGCCTGGCAACCGGGACATGGCGGCTACACCTTC.

The V call is TRBV7-2, the J call TRBJ2-7; 8 bases agree with TRBD2. The CDR3 runs to 15 residues. Germline CDR1 reads SGHTA; CDR2 reads FQGNSA. Trimming at V came to 4 bases and at J to 3 bases, leaving 8 bases not matched to a gene. The CDR3 is CASSSGGGYLYEQYF. CDR3 DNA: TGTGCCAGCAGCTCCGGGGGGGGGTATCTCTACGAGCAGTACTTC.

The genes are TRBV6-5 and TRBJ2-1; 8 bases agree with TRBD2. V shed 0 bases, J shed 4 bases, and the junction held 2 bases outside the gene matches. The CDR3 runs 15 residues. Germline V gives CDR1 MNHEY, CDR2 SVGAGI. CDR3 sequence: CASSYSSGNYNEQFF. For the CDR3, the DNA is TGTGCCAGCAGTTACTCTAGCGGGAATTACAATGAGCAGTTCTTC.

V is TRBV11-2 and J is TRBJ2-7; D is perhaps TRBD1 (6 bases). The germline CDR1 and CDR2 sequences are SGHAT and FQNNGV. V was cut by 3 bases and J by 0 bases, with 18 bases left in between. CDR3 length: 17 residues. The CDR3 loop reads CASSLRDSGVSSYEQYF. The CDR3 DNA follows: TGTGCCAGCAGCTTGAGGGATTCAGGGGTTAGCTCCTACGAGCAGTACTTC.

The chain has TRBV29-1 and TRBJ2-2; weak D call: TRBD1 (6 bases). V shed 0 bases and J shed 2 bases, with 25 bases lying between them. Germline V gene lookup returns CDR1 SQVTM and CDR2 ANQGSEA. This CDR3 has 20 residues. The CDR3 nucleotides read TGCAGCGTTGAAGATTTGACAGGAACAGGTAGCCCAGGTAACACCGGGGAGCTGTTTTTT. Translating it yields CSVEDLTGTGSPGNTGELFF.

The rearrangement uses TRBV12-5 and TRBJ2-1; unclear D gene. The CDR3 spans 16 residues. Germline V gene data show CDR1 as LGHNT and CDR2 as FRNRAP. Trimming took off 0 bases at V and 3 bases at J, with 12 bases between the two ends. In DNA, the CDR3 is TGTGCTAGTGGTTTGGTAGCTCAGGTGGACTACAATGAGCAGTTCTTC. This encodes CASGLVAQVDYNEQFF.

This clone showed up just once. The chain carries TRBV10-3 and TRBJ2-1, with TRBD2 matching 11 bases. With 7 bases clipped from V and 6 bases from J, the junction kept 11 bases outside the gene matches. This CDR3 spans 16 amino acids. Germline V gene lookup returns CDR1 ENHRY and CDR2 SYGVKD. CDR3 in amino acids: CAINRAGTSGLNEQFF. Here the CDR3 DNA reads TGTGCCATCAACAGAGCCGGGACTAGCGGCCTCAATGAGCAGTTCTTC.

The V gene is TRBV7-2, the J gene TRBJ1-2, with D uncertain. Germline CDR1 reads SGHTA; CDR2 reads FQGNSA. V lost 4 bases and J 8 bases, leaving 23 bases between the germline ends. CDR3 size: 16 residues. CDR3 region: CASSWEGGFKRGGYTF. The CDR3 DNA is TGTGCCAGCAGCTGGGAGGGAGGGTTTAAACGCGGGGGCTACACCTTC.

The chain recombines TRBV4-3 with TRBJ2-3; D perhaps matches TRBD1 (6 bases). The V end lost 2 bases, the J end lost 3 bases, and 15 bases lay between the germline ends. Germline lookup yields CDR1 LGHNA and CDR2 YSLEER. The CDR3 is 16 amino acids. Written as DNA, the CDR3 is TGCGCCAGCAGCCAATCCAGAACAGGGAAGACAGATACGCAGTATTTT. Its translation: CASSQSRTGKTDTQYF.

V and J are TRBV11-2 and TRBJ2-3, with 16 bases that match TRBD2. This CDR3 contains 20 residues. With V trimmed by 0 bases and J by 6 bases, 12 bases remained unmatched. The V gene's germline CDR1 is SGHAT and CDR2 FQNNGV. The CDR3: CASSLDSSGLAGGTRDTQYF. The CDR3 nucleotides read TGTGCCAGCAGCTTAGATTCCTCGGGACTAGCGGGAGGGACCAGGGATACGCAGTATTTT. Full variable domain (outside the CDR3, taken from reference TRBV11-2 and TRBJ2-3): EAGVAQSPRYKIIEKRQSVAFWCNPISGHATLYWYQQILGQGPKLLIQFQNNGVVDDSQLPKDRFSAERLKGVDSTLKIQPAKLEDSAVYLCASSLDSSGLAGGTRDTQYFGPGTRLTVL.

This clone turned up a few times. The rearrangement joins TRBV18 to TRBJ2-1, with D perhaps TRBD1 (6 bases). The CDR3 has 15 amino acids. The ends were cut back, 4 bases at V and 3 bases at J, with 13 bases in the middle. Germline CDR1 KGHSH, CDR2 LQKENI. The chain's CDR3 is CASSLAGTSYNEQFF. The DNA of the CDR3 is TGTGCCAGCTCACTCGCCGGGACAAGCTACAATGAGCAGTTCTTC.

The chain uses TRBV5-8 and TRBJ2-1, with 8 positions matching TRBD2. J gave up 6 bases and V 0 bases, and 11 bases lay outside the gene matches. This CDR3 is built from 17 residues. CDR1 SGHTS and CDR2 YDEGEE come from the germline V gene. The CDR3 DNA reads as TGTGCCAGCAGCTTGGGGTCGGTAGCGGGACCCCTCAATGAGCAGTTCTTC. It translates to CASSLGSVAGPLNEQFF.

The V and J genes are TRBV18 and TRBJ1-2; the D is unclear. CDR3 size: 13 residues. Trimming took 3 bases from V and 0 from J, leaving 5 bases between them. Germline V CDR1 and CDR2: KGHSH, LQKENI. CDR3 DNA: TGTGCCAGCTCACCGGCTTCTAACTATGGCTACACCTTC. Its translation is CASSPASNYGYTF.

The chain joins TRBV16 to TRBJ2-7, with D perhaps matching TRBD1 (5 bases). CDR1 and CDR2 (germline): KGHSY, FQNENV. The V and J ends lost 6 bases and 3 bases respectively, with 18 bases between them. The CDR3 contains 15 residues. The CDR3 DNA reads as TGTGCCAGCAGTCCCGGCACAGGCGAGTACTACGAGCAGTACTTC. It yields the protein CASSPGTGEYYEQYF.

The chain couples TRBV30 to TRBJ1-5; D is perhaps TRBD1 (5 bases). This CDR3 has 15 residues. With 7 bases removed from V and 9 bases from J, the gap between germline ends came to 25 bases. Per the germline V gene, CDR1 is GTSNPN and CDR2 is SVGIG (reference sequence). CDR3: CALEAGQGQSSPQHF. CDR3 coding DNA: TGTGCCTTGGAAGCTGGTCAGGGTCAATCATCGCCCCAGCATTTT.

This chain joins TRBV29-1 and TRBJ2-7; TRBD1 agrees at 10 bases. V was pared by 6 bases and J by 6 bases, with 2 bases of the junction left unmatched. Per the germline V gene, CDR1 is SQVTM and CDR2 is ANQGSEA. CDR3 length: 11 amino acids. The CDR3 here is CSVWTGGEQYF. The DNA for the CDR3 is TGCAGCGTATGGACAGGGGGCGAGCAGTACTTC.